A selection of T cell receptor beta chains follows, all from one sample in a study of multiple sclerosis patients with progressive multifocal leukoencephalopathy. TCRdb's copy holds only in-frame clones and misses some; the assay was immunoSEQ multiplex PCR. This table holds about 33,000 clones, about 90% found once. This specimen was PBMCs, taken from a patient treated with natalizumab. These TCRs come from a human donor with progressive multifocal leukoencephalopathy. The CDR3 runs from the conserved cysteine through the conserved F or W. A D gene is named only where the DNA matches it firmly. Clone size is given for some rows only: seen once, a few or many times, or a class if the clone is expanded.

clone size	V gene	J gene	D gene	CDR3 protein	CDR3 DNA
.	TRBV25-1	TRBJ2-7	TRBD1	CASNPTGSYEQYF	TGTGCCAGCAACCCGACAGGGTCCTACGAGCAGTACTTC
.	TRBV14	TRBJ2-7	TRBD2	CASSQRLGTSDYEQYF	TGTGCCAGCAGCCAACGCCTTGGGACTAGCGACTACGAGCAGTACTTC
.	TRBV10-3	TRBJ2-7	TRBD2	CAISGTSGLNEQYF	TGTGCCATCAGCGGGACTAGCGGACTTAACGAGCAGTACTTC
once	TRBV5-1	TRBJ2-3	.	CASSHARTVTDTQYF	TGCGCCAGCAGCCACGCCCGGACTGTCACAGATACGCAGTATTTT
.	TRBV9	TRBJ1-1	TRBD1	CASSPTGAYLNTEAFF	TGTGCCAGCAGCCCGACAGGGGCCTACCTGAACACTGAAGCTTTCTTT
.	TRBV6-4	TRBJ2-1	TRBD2	CASSDSSGSYNEQFF	TGTGCCAGCAGTGACTCTAGCGGGTCCTACAATGAGCAGTTCTTC
.	TRBV21-1	TRBJ2-7	.	CASSNIGAGGPYEQYF	TGTGCCAGCAGCAACATTGGAGCGGGAGGGCCTTACGAGCAGTACTTC
.	TRBV5-4	TRBJ1-1	TRBD1	CASSRGQGALYTEAFF	TGTGCCAGCAGCCGAGGACAGGGAGCTCTTTACACTGAGGCTTTCTTT
.	TRBV6-1	TRBJ2-4	.	CASSEWGQNIQYF	TGTGCCAGCAGTGAATGGGGCCAAAACATTCAGTACTTC
.	TRBV10-3	TRBJ2-3	.	CAIIAAGYGTDTQYF	TGTGCCATCATCGCTGCGGGGTATGGCACAGATACGCAGTATTTT
.	TRBV11-2	TRBJ1-4	.	CASSFRDGHEKLFF	TGTGCCAGCAGCTTCCGGGACGGTCATGAAAAACTGTTTTTT
.	TRBV7-6	TRBJ1-6	.	CASSLTGGGSPLHF	TGTGCCAGCAGCCTGACAGGAGGTGGTTCACCCCTCCACTTT
.	TRBV15	TRBJ1-1	.	CATSRDRTFEAFF	TGTGCCACCAGCAGAGACAGGACCTTTGAAGCTTTCTTT
.	TRBV2	TRBJ1-1	.	CASRPILGGTEAFF	TGTGCCAGCAGGCCTATTCTAGGGGGTACTGAAGCTTTCTTT
.	TRBV27	TRBJ2-1	.	CASSLNWNEQFF	TGTGCCAGCAGTTTAAACTGGAATGAGCAGTTCTTC
.	TRBV18	TRBJ2-6	.	CASSQPGMSGANVLTF	TGTGCCAGCTCACAGCCAGGGATGAGCGGGGCCAACGTCCTGACTTTC
.	TRBV5-1	TRBJ2-1	TRBD2	CASSLMASGSNEQFF	TGCGCCAGCAGCTTGATGGCTAGCGGGAGTAATGAGCAGTTCTTC
.	TRBV19	TRBJ2-3	TRBD2	CASQRAGGPDTQYF	TGTGCCAGTCAAAGAGCGGGAGGGCCCGATACGCAGTATTTT
.	TRBV7-2	TRBJ2-7	TRBD1	CASSLHGQGYEQYF	TGTGCCAGCAGCTTGCACGGACAGGGCTACGAGCAGTACTTC
.	TRBV2	TRBJ1-2	.	CASRGANYGYTF	TGTGCCAGCAGGGGGGCTAACTATGGCTACACCTTC
once	TRBV4-3	TRBJ2-1	TRBD2	CASSQERSGRAHEQFF	TGCGCCAGCAGCCAAGAACGTAGCGGGAGGGCCCATGAGCAGTTCTTC
.	TRBV6-6	TRBJ2-7	TRBD1	CASSRDRGTYEQYF	TGTGCCAGCAGCCGGGACAGGGGAACCTACGAGCAGTACTTC
.	TRBV7-9	TRBJ2-7	.	CASSFMDYGLEQYF	TGTGCCAGCAGCTTCATGGATTACGGGCTCGAGCAGTACTTC
once	TRBV28	TRBJ1-1	TRBD1	CASSPRGRGTEAFF	TGTGCCAGCAGCCCCAGGGGGCGAGGCACTGAAGCTTTCTTT
.	TRBV6-5	TRBJ2-3	.	CASKLSVHQYF	TGTGCCAGCAAACTATCCGTCCACCAGTATTTT
.	TRBV6-9	TRBJ1-5	.	CASSVADQPQHF	TGTGCCAGCAGTGTAGCCGATCAGCCCCAGCATTTT
.	TRBV19	TRBJ1-5	.	CASSIGGWNQPQHF	TGTGCCAGTAGTATAGGGGGGTGGAATCAGCCCCAGCATTTT
.	TRBV21-1	TRBJ1-2	.	CASSKTPLRDPSSGGYTF	TGTGCCAGCAGCAAAACCCCCCTAAGGGACCCCTCTAGTGGGGGCTACACCTTC
.	TRBV15	TRBJ1-2	.	CATSRDAVGRNGYTF	TGTGCCACCAGCAGAGATGCGGTGGGTAGGAATGGCTACACCTTC
.	TRBV5-1	TRBJ1-1	.	CANSLGRGTEAFF	TGCGCCAACAGCTTGGGTAGGGGCACTGAAGCTTTCTTT
.	TRBV5-6	TRBJ1-4	.	CASSSGNLNEKLFF	TGTGCCAGCAGCTCAGGGAACCTGAATGAAAAACTGTTTTTT
.	TRBV6-5	TRBJ1-1	.	CASSTGGSEAFF	TGTGCCAGCAGTACGGGAGGATCTGAAGCTTTCTTT
.	TRBV7-2	TRBJ1-4	.	CASSYGSSTNEKLFF	TGTGCCAGCAGCTACGGATCTTCAACTAATGAAAAACTGTTTTTT
.	TRBV5-8	TRBJ2-7	TRBD2	CASSFRLAASYEQYF	TGTGCCAGCAGCTTCCGACTAGCAGCCTCCTACGAGCAGTACTTC
.	TRBV19	TRBJ2-2	.	CASIGPATNTGELFF	TGTGCCAGCATAGGGCCAGCGACGAACACCGGGGAGCTGTTTTTT
.	TRBV28	TRBJ1-1	.	CASSLKPLVAFF	TGTGCCAGCAGTTTAAAACCCCTTGTTGCTTTCTTT
few	TRBV19	TRBJ1-3	.	CASTEGLSGNTIYF	TGTGCCAGTACGGAGGGTCTCTCTGGAAACACCATATATTTT
.	TRBV6-5	TRBJ2-7	TRBD2	CATGLVYEQYF	TGTGCCACGGGACTAGTCTACGAGCAGTACTTC
.	TRBV7-9	TRBJ2-7	.	CASSLEEGSPYEQYF	TGTGCCAGCAGCTTAGAGGAGGGTTCCCCCTACGAGCAGTACTTC
.	TRBV15	TRBJ2-2	.	CATSRDVETGELFF	TGTGCCACCAGCAGAGATGTTGAAACCGGGGAGCTGTTTTTT
.	TRBV5-1	TRBJ2-7	TRBD1	CASSPDRGGNEQYF	TGCGCCAGCAGCCCGGACAGGGGAGGCAACGAGCAGTACTTC
.	TRBV28	TRBJ1-1	.	CASSQKGQGPNTEAFF	TGTGCCAGCAGCCAAAAGGGTCAGGGTCCGAACACTGAAGCTTTCTTT
once	TRBV5-1	TRBJ2-7	.	CASSLARGPYEQYF	TGCGCCAGCAGCTTGGCCCGGGGGCCTTACGAGCAGTACTTC
once	TRBV28	TRBJ2-7	TRBD2	CASRPGTSGSYEQYF	TGTGCCAGCAGACCCGGGACTAGCGGATCCTACGAGCAGTACTTC
.	TRBV7-9	TRBJ1-2	.	CASSFLPPAHFYGYTF	TGTGCCAGCAGCTTTCTACCGCCAGCTCATTTCTATGGCTACACCTTC
.	TRBV11-2	TRBJ1-5	.	CASSFQGNQPQHF	TGTGCCAGCAGCTTTCAGGGGAATCAGCCCCAGCATTTT
.	TRBV6-4	TRBJ2-6	TRBD1	CASRPGQGISTGANVLTF	TGTGCCAGCCGGCCGGGACAGGGGATCTCAACTGGGGCCAACGTCCTGACTTTC
.	TRBV7-3	TRBJ2-2	.	CASSPPWGANTGELFF	TGTGCCAGCAGCCCCCCCTGGGGCGCGAACACCGGGGAGCTGTTTTTT
.	TRBV9	TRBJ1-5	TRBD1	CASSRTGDGQPQHF	TGTGCCAGCAGCCGGACAGGGGATGGGCAGCCCCAGCATTTT
.	TRBV30	TRBJ2-7	TRBD1	CAWSTGTVYEQYF	TGTGCCTGGTCGACAGGGACCGTCTACGAGCAGTACTTC
.	TRBV7-6	TRBJ2-7	.	CASSLVAGSSYEQYF	TGTGCCAGCAGCTTAGTTGCCGGGAGTTCCTACGAGCAGTACTTC
.	TRBV25-1	TRBJ2-2	.	CASSGSANTGELFF	TGTGCCAGCAGTGGTAGCGCGAACACCGGGGAGCTGTTTTTT
once	TRBV18	TRBJ1-3	TRBD1	CASSPETGAGNTIYF	TGTGCCAGCTCACCTGAGACAGGGGCTGGAAACACCATATATTTT
.	TRBV5-6	TRBJ1-2	TRBD1	CASSSDRATYGYTF	TGTGCCAGCAGCTCCGACAGGGCCACTTATGGCTACACCTTC
few	TRBV5-4	TRBJ2-7	TRBD1	CASSTDRSISYEQYF	TGTGCCAGCAGCACGGACAGGTCTATTAGCTACGAGCAGTACTTC